Below are 17 T cell receptor beta chains sequenced from a single sample in a study of neurological immune-mediated disorders. TCRdb itself ran the 5' RACE reads through MiXCR, one entry per CDR3 protein. The data contain about 18,000 distinct CDR3 sequences, around 10% of them seen just once; the ten biggest clones take up roughly 27%. Sequencing was performed on CD8+ T cells from blood. The origin of the receptors is a woman in her forties or fifties in good health.

In this sample, this clonotype turned up many times. V and J are TRBV5-5 and TRBJ2-3; 12 nucleotides align to TRBD2. After removal of 2 bases from V and 6 bases from J, the junction contained 7 bases not matched to a gene. Germline values: CDR1 SGHKS, CDR2 YYEKEE (reference sequence). There are 16 residues in the CDR3. CDR3 region: CASSLLAGGSKDTQYF. Written as DNA, the CDR3 is TGTGCCAGCAGCTTACTAGCGGGGGGCTCCAAGGATACGCAGTATTTT.

In this sample, this clonotype is medium-sized (0.01 to 0.1%). The chain recombines TRBV2 with TRBJ2-1; D is possibly TRBD1 or TRBD2 (6 bases each). The CDR3 is 13 residues long. V shed 7 bases and J shed 2 bases, with 9 bases lying between them. Germline V gives CDR1 SNHLY, CDR2 FYNNEI. CDR3 DNA: TGTGCCAGCATGGAGGGGGCCTACAATGAGCAGTTCTTC. Translated, it gives CASMEGAYNEQFF.

This clonotype was counted many times. This chain links TRBV27 with TRBJ1-1, with D possibly being TRBD1 (6 bases). Germline-derived CDR1 and CDR2 are MNHEY and SMNVEV (reference sequence). Between the trimmed V and J ends, which lost 5 bases and 4 bases, there was a span of 8 bases. The CDR3 contains 12 residues. The chain's CDR3 is CASSQGSTEAFF. The CDR3, as DNA: TGTGCCAGCAGTCAGGGGAGCACTGAAGCTTTCTTT.

A single count supports this clonotype. At one boundary the junction diverges from the germline segment, which might be a read error. The V gene is TRBV7-6, the J gene TRBJ2-7; 11 positions match TRBD2. Germline V CDR1 and CDR2: SGHVS, FNYEAQ. The CDR3 contains 18 residues. The CDR3 nucleotides read TGTACCAGCAGCCTTGCGGGCCCACTAGCGGGAGCAAACTACGAGCAGTACTTC. Amino acid sequence: CTSSLAGPLAGANYEQYF.

This clonotype was observed many times. CDR3 loop: CASSQDHIGVRTEAFF. The DNA for the CDR3 is TGTGCCAGCAGCCAAGATCATATCGGGGTAAGAACTGAAGCTTTCTTT. This sequence joins TRBV14 and TRBJ1-1; no clear D. Germline V lookup: CDR1 SGHDN, CDR2 FVKESK. This CDR3 is 16 amino acids long. V was pared by 0 bases and J by 5 bases, with 16 bases between.

This clonotype came up many times. This chain links TRBV7-9 with TRBJ2-3, with D unclear. Trimming shortened V by 6 bases and J by 0 bases, and 7 bases separated the two germline ends. CDR1 is SEHNR, CDR2 FQNEAQ, per germline (reference sequence). This CDR3 region has 13 residues. This chain's CDR3 is CASRNPSTDTQYF. The CDR3 coding sequence is TGTGCCAGCAGAAACCCTAGCACAGATACGCAGTATTTT.

This clonotype came up many times. This chain connects TRBV29-1 to TRBJ2-1, with 8 nucleotides matching TRBD1. Germline values: CDR1 SQVTM, CDR2 ANQGSEA. The CDR3 is made up of 14 amino acids. With V trimmed by 6 bases and J by 2 bases, 6 bases remained unmatched. The CDR3 nucleotides read TGCAGCGTCACCGGGACAGGCACCTACAATGAGCAGTTCTTC. It encodes CSVTGTGTYNEQFF.

This clonotype was counted many times. The genes are TRBV5-1 and TRBJ2-3; 9 bases line up with TRBD1. V shed 2 bases, J shed 2 bases, and the junction held 3 bases outside the gene matches. The length of the CDR3 is 15 residues. Germline assignment: CDR1 SGHRS and CDR2 YFSETQ. The CDR3 here is CASSFRDRDTDTQYF. The CDR3 coding sequence is TGCGCCAGCAGCTTCCGGGACAGGGACACAGATACGCAGTATTTT.

This chain connects TRBV20-1 to TRBJ1-5, with D possibly matching TRBD1 (5 bases). V gave up 5 bases and J gave up 3 bases, with 17 bases separating them. CDR1 and CDR2 (germline): DFQATT, SNEGSKA (reference sequence). The length of the CDR3 is 15 residues. CDR3 in amino acids: CSALAGSVNNQPQHF. Written as DNA, the CDR3 is TGCAGTGCTCTGGCAGGGTCGGTTAACAATCAGCCCCAGCATTTT.

This clonotype was seen many times. The chain is built from TRBV10-1 and TRBJ2-7; no clear D. CDR1 WNHNN and CDR2 SYGVQD come from the germline V gene (reference sequence). CDR3 length: 14 amino acids. V lost 4 bases, J lost 1 base, and 11 bases lay in between. The CDR3 protein is CASSGQDGSYEQYF. CDR3 sequence (DNA): TGCGCCAGCAGTGGCCAGGACGGATCCTACGAGCAGTACTTC.

This chain uses TRBV20-1 with TRBJ2-2, with D possibly being TRBD2 (6 bases). The germline V and J ends were trimmed by 5 bases and 4 bases, with 17 bases remaining between them. This CDR3 contains 15 residues. Germline V gives CDR1 DFQATT, CDR2 SNEGSKA (reference sequence). The CDR3 DNA is TGCAGTGCTTCAGCGGGCCGGCTAGTCACCGGGGAGCTGTTTTTT. Translating it yields CSASAGRLVTGELFF.

This clonotype was seen ten or more times. CDR3 region: CASSESGDPYEQYF. The CDR3 coding sequence is TGTGCCAGCAGTGAATCAGGGGATCCCTACGAGCAGTACTTC. The chain links TRBV25-1 to TRBJ2-7, with D possibly TRBD1 on 6 matching bases. There are 14 residues in the CDR3. Trimming took off 1 base at V and 2 bases at J, with 9 bases between the two ends. The germline V gene encodes CDR1 MGHDK and CDR2 SYGVNS.

This clonotype was found many times. The chain uses TRBV4-3 and TRBJ2-7; 8 nucleotides agree with TRBD2. V gave up 3 bases and J gave up 4 bases; unmatched junction bases: 5. This CDR3 has 14 amino acids. Germline values: CDR1 LGHNA, CDR2 YSLEER. The CDR3 coding sequence is TGCGCCAGCAGCCACGGACTAGCAGGTTACGAGCAGTACTTC. Protein: CASSHGLAGYEQYF.

This clonotype was detected many times. This CDR3 reads CASSHAPGGSTETQYF. CDR3 nucleotide sequence: TGTGCCAGCAGCCACGCCCCAGGTGGCAGTACTGAGACCCAGTACTTC. The chain has TRBV3-1 and TRBJ2-5, with D hard to call. The CDR3 is 16 amino acids. Trimming took 3 bases from V and 5 from J, leaving 19 bases between them. The V gene's germline CDR1 is LGHDT and CDR2 YNNKEL (reference sequence).

The sample holds many counts of this clonotype. V usage is TRBV7-9 and J usage is TRBJ2-1, with TRBD2 matching 11 bases. Germline loops: CDR1 SEHNR, CDR2 FQNEAQ (reference sequence). V gave up 5 bases and J gave up 6 bases; unmatched junction bases: 9. This CDR3 comprises 16 residues. CDR3 DNA: TGTGCCAGCAGCAGCCGTAGCGGGGGGGCCTTCAATGAGCAGTTCTTC. As protein: CASSSRSGGAFNEQFF.

The chain uses TRBV6-2 or TRBV6-3 and TRBJ2-2; no firm D call. The CDR3 is 11 amino acids. Trimming cost V 9 bases and J 6 bases, with 8 bases left between them. The V gene's germline CDR1 is MNHEY and CDR2 SVGEGT. The CDR3 reads CASYSSGELFF. CDR3 bases: TGTGCCAGTTACTCATCCGGGGAGCTGTTTTTT.

This clonotype has at least ten counts. With a much larger clone just one base away, this may be a read error. The CDR3 loop is CVSSLHGGNTEAFF. The CDR3 nucleotides read TGTGTCAGCAGCTTACATGGTGGGAACACTGAAGCTTTCTTT. This rearrangement joins TRBV7-6 to TRBJ1-1; D unclear. The germline V gene has CDR1 SGHVS and CDR2 FNYEAQ. CDR3 size: 14 residues.